This T cell receptor beta chain was retrieved from a study of shared clonotypes between healthy human individuals (dated by TCRdb to between 2020 and 2021). Background for the entire study: The cohort comprised two women and a few men aged 18 to 49 years. Each donor's leukapheresis produced roughly between roughly 0.85 and 10 billion PBMCs. To increase sequencing depth and limit assay-specific biases, TCR repertoire library preparation and sequencing were carried out by different laboratories using diverse techniques. To estimate repertoire size and how much clonotype sharing occurs between individuals, the study deeply sequenced the blood TCR repertoires of about five healthy adults. Study-level results and caveats: Only blood was sampled, and tissue TCR repertoires likely differ from those in blood. Based on pairwise subsampling, the degree of clonotype sharing among donors was expected to be affected by sequencing depth. Because the study included only a small number of donors, the genetic and exposure-history diversity represented was limited.

Using the deep immunoSEQ assay, TCR CDR3 regions were amplified from genomic DNA by multiplex PCR. Genomic DNA extracted from each cell subset was distributed evenly over all wells of several immunoSEQ 96-well plates, and each plate served as one replicate. For unsorted PBMC, each replicate PCR was loaded with approximately 300 ng genomic DNA, equivalent to tens of thousands of T cell genomes. Ten immunoSEQ deep assay plates were used to sequence unsorted PBMC genomic DNA. The purified libraries were quantified using a Qubit 3.0 fluorometer, sized with a Bioanalyzer 2100, and then quantified again using the KAPA Library Quantification kit. Each immunoSEQ 96-well plate was sequenced on its own single-read 150-cycle Illumina NextSeq 550 flow cell. Per the source publication's procedure: The immunoSEQ output contained only junctional sequences without quality scores, so filtering could not match that applied to full-length reads. To assign V/J genes and CDR3, sequences were annotated against IMGT germline references using PyIR, a Python wrapper for IgBLAST v1.9. Reads with weak V/J assignments (E-value above 1e-6), missing CDR3, stop codons, out-of-frame junctions, or ambiguous translated residues were removed. A V3J clonotype was defined by an identical inferred V gene, J gene, and CDR3 amino acid sequence. To compute the percentage overlap between repertoires, the number of shared unique clonotypes was divided by the size of the smaller repertoire. Richness of each repertoire was evaluated using RTK rarefaction, the Chao1 estimator, and Recon v2.1 estimates of unobserved clonotypes. TCRdb's version of the immuneACCESS table is confined to in-frame rearrangements and falls short of the full clone set. An unresolved V gene accounts for under half of the shortfall where checked; the remainder is of unknown origin. V and J calls and clone size are given by that table; D and trimming were obtained from the DNA. The sample yields about half a million clones; approximately 81% were counted once. Together, the top ten hold approximately 12% of the sample.

A note on this clone: Its antigen is unknown. The likely explanation is a read error, given a far larger clone one base away.

The donors were healthy, HIV-negative adults who had no recently reported acute infections or vaccinations. Every donor was a Caucasian adult living in Nashville, Tennessee, USA. For unsorted samples, roughly 81 million PBMCs were counted and genomic DNA was extracted with the QIAamp DNA Blood Mini kit. After blood collection by leukapheresis, PBMCs were isolated using Ficoll-Histopaque density gradient centrifugation and then cryopreserved in the vapor phase of liquid nitrogen. Reading the germline V gene gives CDR1 SGHAT and CDR2 FQNNGV. Relative to germline, V is missing 3 bases and J is missing 4 bases, with 2 bases of the junction outside any gene match. Inclusive of the bounding cysteine and phenylalanine, the CDR3 is 13 residues long. Solely the CDR3 DNA is kept, with 39 bases framed from the first base.

This sequence was found in a woman between 40 and 55 years old in good health. Some clones in this sample may be carry-over from other donors' samples. The rearranged segments are TRBV11-2 and TRBJ1-1, with 7 bases aligning to TRBD1. Sequenced material: PBMCs. The CDR3 here reads CASSLYRGTEAFF. The DNA reads as follows: TGTGCCAGCAGCTTGTACAGGGGCACTGAAGCTTTCTTT.